Below, one T cell receptor beta chain is given with its context. The CDR3 consists of 13 residues. V lost 7 bases and J lost 7; bases outside the gene matches: 8. Germline V gene data show CDR1 as SQVTM and CDR2 as ANQGSEA. The data were obtained in a study of blood T cell repertoires in COVID-19. Turning to the study itself: Specimens from acute and convalescent COVID-19 originated in the United States, Italy and Spain. From T cells, B-cell-depleted T cells, or PBMCs came the material, which was cDNA or gDNA.

Original handling: It was from reference gene primer amplification that nucleated cell counts were estimated. Produced via immunoSEQ multiplex PCR; TCRdb's table is partial and in-frame only. The D gene and trimming were derived from the DNA, and the V and J assignments and clone size from that table. The table lists some 150,000 clones, about 85% of them singletons. The chain employs TRBV29-1 and TRBJ1-4, with 8 bases fitting TRBD1. The TCR sequence derives from a man in his sixties who had recovered from COVID-19. Material for sequencing was peripheral blood. The CDR3, as DNA: TGCAGCGCCGCCCAGGGGGCAGGTGAAAAACTGTTTTTT. Translated: CSAAQGAGEKLFF.